Shown below are 15 T cell receptor beta chains from a single sample sequenced in a study of blood T cell repertoires in COVID-19. This table comes from immunoSEQ multiplex PCR, and its TCRdb copy is limited to in-frame clones, with some not included. The sample comprises approximately 230,000 clones, 87% of which are singletons, and under 4% rests with the top ten. Sequencing input: peripheral blood. The source is a young man with active or convalescent COVID-19.

J is TRBJ2-5 and V is TRBV6-5; 8 bases match TRBD1. CDR1 is MNHEY, CDR2 SVGAGI, per germline. The length of the CDR3 is 14 residues. With 5 bases clipped from V and 5 bases from J, the junction kept 7 bases outside the gene matches. CDR3 protein: CASSTQGDLETQYF. CDR3 coding DNA: TGTGCCAGCAGTACACAGGGGGATTTGGAGACCCAGTACTTC.

The chain joins TRBV7-2 to TRBJ1-5; tentative D call: TRBD1 (5 bases). Germline V gives CDR1 SGHTA, CDR2 FQGNSA. CDR3 size: 15 residues. Trimming removed 3 bases from V and 0 bases from J, with 9 bases in between. In nucleotides, the CDR3 is TGTGCCAGCAGCTTTAAGGGGCTTAGCAATCAGCCCCAGCATTTT. Its protein is CASSFKGLSNQPQHF.

The rearrangement uses TRBV4-3 and TRBJ2-5; maybe TRBD2 (5 bases). The CDR3 consists of 17 residues. Trimming took 4 bases from V and 4 from J, leaving 22 bases between them. CDR1 is LGHNA and CDR2 is YSLEER in the germline V gene. This CDR3 is CASSPGVGDSAGETQYF. The CDR3 DNA reads as TGCGCCAGCAGCCCAGGCGTTGGTGACTCCGCGGGAGAGACCCAGTACTTC.

The V and J genes are TRBV6-2 or TRBV6-3 and TRBJ2-3; perhaps TRBD2 as D (6 bases). Germline CDR1 reads MNHEY; CDR2 reads SVGEGT. This CDR3 spans 15 amino acids. Trimming left V 3 bases short and J 1 base short, with 11 bases between. The CDR3 here is CASSYKTGGTDTQYF. In nucleotides, the CDR3 is TGTGCCAGCAGTTATAAAACGGGGGGCACAGATACGCAGTATTTT.

The genes are TRBV11-3 and TRBJ1-2; 7 bases are a match to TRBD1. With 2 bases clipped from V and 6 bases from J, the junction kept 3 bases outside the gene matches. This CDR3 contains 13 residues. The germline CDR1 and CDR2 sequences are SGHNT and YENEEA. CDR3 sequence reads: CASSLRDSDGYTF. In DNA form, the CDR3 reads TGTGCCAGCAGCTTACGGGACAGCGATGGCTACACCTTC.

CDR3 amino acids: CASTQGQGRDTQYF. CDR3 coding DNA: TGTGCCAGTACACAAGGACAGGGGAGAGATACGCAGTATTTT. This chain links TRBV5-4 with TRBJ2-3; the match to TRBD1 covers 9 bases. CDR1 and CDR2 (germline): SGHNT, YYREEE (reference sequence). Trimming at V came to 8 bases and at J to 5 bases, leaving 9 bases not matched to a gene. The CDR3 runs to 14 residues.

The J gene is TRBJ2-1, the V gene TRBV7-9; 7 nucleotides align to TRBD2. Looked up from germline, CDR1 is SEHNR and CDR2 is FQNEAQ (reference sequence). V gave up 6 bases and J gave up 3 bases; unmatched junction bases: 5. This CDR3 comprises 14 residues. CDR3 DNA: TGTGCCAGCAGATCTACTAGCGACTACAATGAGCAGTTCTTC. It is translated as CASRSTSDYNEQFF.

The chain combines TRBV7-9 with TRBJ1-4; 7 bases line up with TRBD1. Trimming removed 1 base from V and 5 bases from J; junction bases left unmatched: 10. Germline values: CDR1 SEHNR, CDR2 FQNEAQ (reference sequence). This CDR3 is 17 amino acids long. The CDR3 coding sequence is TGTGCCAGCAGCTTAGTTCCCGCCGGGACAGCAAATGAAAAACTGTTTTTT. Translating gives CASSLVPAGTANEKLFF.

The genes are TRBV5-1 and TRBJ1-3; TRBD1 is a possible D gene (6 bases). Germline CDR1 and CDR2: SGHRS and YFSETQ. There are 16 residues in the CDR3. V lost 0 bases, J lost 5 bases, and 15 bases lay in between. The chain's CDR3 is CASSLVAPGVRNTIYF. The CDR3 DNA reads TGCGCCAGCAGCTTGGTGGCCCCAGGGGTACGAAACACCATATATTTT.

This chain connects TRBV2 to TRBJ2-7, with 7 bases identical to TRBD1. Trimming cost V 4 bases and J 3 bases; bases outside gene matches: 6. CDR3 length: 14 amino acids. Germline CDR1 is SNHLY and CDR2 is FYNNEI. This CDR3 is CASSGSRGFYEQYF. The CDR3 DNA sequence: TGTGCCAGCAGTGGGTCCAGGGGGTTCTACGAGCAGTACTTC.

The chain links TRBV18 to TRBJ1-4, with D unresolved. The CDR3 has 14 amino acids. V gave up 2 bases and J gave up 3 bases, with 7 bases separating them. Germline V CDR1 and CDR2: KGHSH, LQKENI. The CDR3, as DNA: TGTGCCAGCTCACCAGGGCAGGCTAATGAAAAACTGTTTTTT. This encodes CASSPGQANEKLFF.

The chain is built from TRBV19 and TRBJ1-2; TRBD1 agrees at 8 bases. Germline values: CDR1 LNHDA, CDR2 SQIVND (reference sequence). Trimming at V came to 5 bases and at J to 4 bases, leaving 9 bases not matched to a gene. This CDR3 region has 15 residues. The CDR3 DNA reads as TGTGCCAGTAGTCCGATGGACAGGGAATTCTATGGCTACACCTTC. It encodes CASSPMDREFYGYTF.

The CDR3 loop reads CASSFTTSGRIYNEQFF. CDR3 in DNA: TGTGCCAGCAGCTTTACGACTAGCGGGAGGATCTACAATGAGCAGTTCTTC. The chain joins TRBV5-4 to TRBJ2-1; 13 nucleotides line up with TRBD2. The CDR3 has 17 amino acids. V lost 2 bases and J lost 3; bases outside the gene matches: 5. Germline assignment: CDR1 SGHNT and CDR2 YYREEE (reference sequence). The whole variable domain, remainder taken from reference TRBV5-4 and TRBJ2-1, is ETGVTQSPTHLIKTRGQQVTLRCSSQSGHNTVSWYQQALGQGPQFIFQYYREEENGRGNFPPRFSGLQFPNYSSELNVNALELDDSALYLCASSFTTSGRIYNEQFFGPGTRLTVL.

This chain links TRBV5-6 with TRBJ2-7, with a tentative D call TRBD2 (6 bases). The CDR3 is 12 amino acids. Germline V lookup: CDR1 SGHDT, CDR2 YYEEEE. V lost 3 bases and J lost 7, with 11 bases in between. The CDR3: CASSSLGGEQYF. CDR3 in DNA: TGTGCCAGCAGCTCCTTGGGGGGTGAGCAGTACTTC.

This chain links TRBV19 with TRBJ2-5; a possible D gene is TRBD1 (6 bases). The CDR3 is 14 amino acids. CDR1 and CDR2 (germline): LNHDA, SQIVND (reference sequence). Trimming shortened V by 5 bases and J by 0 bases, and 10 bases separated the two germline ends. The CDR3 DNA follows: TGTGCCAGTAGTCCGAGGGGGTACCAAGAGACCCAGTACTTC. The encoded protein is CASSPRGYQETQYF. Together with reference TRBV19 and TRBJ2-5, the CDR3 gives the full variable domain: DGGITQSPKYLFRKEGQNVTLSCEQNLNHDAMYWYRQDPGQGLRLIYYSQIVNDFQKGDIAEGYSVSREKKESFPLTVTSAQKNPTAFYLCASSPRGYQETQYFGPGTRLLVL.